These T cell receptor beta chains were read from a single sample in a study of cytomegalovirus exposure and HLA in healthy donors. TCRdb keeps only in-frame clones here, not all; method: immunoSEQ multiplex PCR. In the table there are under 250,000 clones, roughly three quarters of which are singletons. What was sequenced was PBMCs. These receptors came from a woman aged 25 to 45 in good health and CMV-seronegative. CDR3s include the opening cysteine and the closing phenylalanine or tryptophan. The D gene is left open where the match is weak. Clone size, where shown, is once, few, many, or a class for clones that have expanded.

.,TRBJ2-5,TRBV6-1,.,TGTGCCAGCAGTGCTATATCGGTGGAGACCCAGTACTTC,CASSAISVETQYF
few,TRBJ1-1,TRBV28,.,TGTGCCAGCAGCAATTCCGGGGGCACTGAAGCTTTCTTT,CASSNSGGTEAFF
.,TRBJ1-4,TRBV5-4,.,TGTGCCAGCAGCTCCCCGGGGTACGAAAAACTGTTTTTT,CASSSPGYEKLFF
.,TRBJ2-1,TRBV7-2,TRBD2,TGTGCCAGCAGCCCAGGACTAGCGCGAGAGCAGTTCTTC,CASSPGLAREQFF
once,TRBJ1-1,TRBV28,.,TGTGCCAGCAGCCCGCCGACAGTTATGAACACTGAAGCTTTCTTT,CASSPPTVMNTEAFF
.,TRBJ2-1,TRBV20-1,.,TGCAGTGCCTTACGACAGAATGAGCAGTTCTTC,CSALRQNEQFF
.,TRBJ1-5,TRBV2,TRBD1,TGTGCCAGCAGTGGGGACAGGGCTAATAATCAGCCCCAGCATTTT,CASSGDRANNQPQHF
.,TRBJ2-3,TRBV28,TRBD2,TGTGCCAGCAGGGGGGGACTAGCGGGGCTTAGCACAGATACGCAGTATTTT,CASRGGLAGLSTDTQYF
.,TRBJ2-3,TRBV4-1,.,TGCGCCAGCAGGACCAGGGGAGTGGGCACAGATACGCAGTATTTT,CASRTRGVGTDTQYF
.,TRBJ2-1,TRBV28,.,TGTGCCAGCAGCCCAACACCCCGCTCCTACAATGAGCAGTTCTTC,CASSPTPRSYNEQFF
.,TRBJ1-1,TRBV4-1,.,TGCGCCAGCAGCCAAGATCCAGGGGCGAACACTGAAGCTTTCTTT,CASSQDPGANTEAFF
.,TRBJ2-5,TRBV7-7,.,TGTGCCAGCAGCTTAGGAGGGTTAGCGGAGACCCAGTACTTC,CASSLGGLAETQYF
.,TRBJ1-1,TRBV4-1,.,TGCGCCAGCAGCCAAGAAAGGACAGAATACACTGAAGCTTTCTTT,CASSQERTEYTEAFF
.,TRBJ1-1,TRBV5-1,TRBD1,TGCGCCAGCAGTCAGGGGGCGAACACTGAAGCTTTCTTT,CASSQGANTEAFF
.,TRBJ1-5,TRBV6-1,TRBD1,TGTGCCAGCAGTGAAAGAACAGGGGAACGGAATAGCAATCAGCCCCAGCATTTT,CASSERTGERNSNQPQHF
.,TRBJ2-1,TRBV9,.,TGTGCCAGCAGCGTAGCGGGAGTAACGGTTCGGCATGAGCAGTTCTTC,CASSVAGVTVRHEQFF
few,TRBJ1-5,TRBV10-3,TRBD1,TGTGCCATCAGTGAGACGAGACAGGGGTGGGATCAGCCCCAGCATTTT,CAISETRQGWDQPQHF
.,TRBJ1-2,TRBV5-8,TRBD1,TGTGCCAGCAGCTTAACAGGGGGAAAAAACTATGGCTACACCTTC,CASSLTGGKNYGYTF
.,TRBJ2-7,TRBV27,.,TGTGCCAGCAGTTTCGGTGTAGGTTCTAGACTCAAAGAGCAGTACTTC,CASSFGVGSRLKEQYF
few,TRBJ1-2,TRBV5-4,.,TGTGCCAGCAGCTTGGACAAAAACTATGGCTACACCTTC,CASSLDKNYGYTF
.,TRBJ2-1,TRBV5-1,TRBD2,TGCGCCAGCAGCGGCGGGACTAGCGGGAGCAATGAGCAGTTCTTC,CASSGGTSGSNEQFF
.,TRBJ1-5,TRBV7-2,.,TGTGCCAGCAGCTTACATTCAGGGGACCATTATCAGCCCCAGCATTTT,CASSLHSGDHYQPQHF
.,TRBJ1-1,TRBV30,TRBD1,TGTGCCTGGAGAGTGACAGGGCACACTGAAGCTTTCTTT,CAWRVTGHTEAFF
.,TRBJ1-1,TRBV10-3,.,TGTGCCATCAGTGAGGGACAAAAAATAACTGAAGCTTTCTTT,CAISEGQKITEAFF
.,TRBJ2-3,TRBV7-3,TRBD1,TGTGCCAGCAGCTTAAGAGGGGGCGCTGTAGGTCTTAGGGATACGCAGTATTTT,CASSLRGGAVGLRDTQYF
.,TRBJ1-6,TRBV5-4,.,TGTGCCAGCGGTAGGACTGGAGGCAGCTCCTATAATTCACCCCTCCACTTT,CASGRTGGSSYNSPLHF
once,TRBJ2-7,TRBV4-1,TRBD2,TGCGCCAGCAGCCAAGCTTCCGCTAGCGGCTCCTACGAGCAGTACTTC,CASSQASASGSYEQYF
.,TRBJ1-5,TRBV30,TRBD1,TGTGCCTGGAGTGTACTGACAGGGTTTGGTCAGCCCCAGCATTTT,CAWSVLTGFGQPQHF
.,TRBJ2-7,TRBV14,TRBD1,TGTGCCAGCAGCCAGGATGACAGGGGGCTATACGAGCAGTACTTC,CASSQDDRGLYEQYF
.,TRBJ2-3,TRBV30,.,TGTGCCTGGAGTGAAAGAGGTTTACGAACAGATACGCAGTATTTT,CAWSERGLRTDTQYF
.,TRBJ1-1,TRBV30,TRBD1,TGTGCCTGGCTCGAACCAGGGGGTAGGGCTGCTTTCTTT,CAWLEPGGRAAFF
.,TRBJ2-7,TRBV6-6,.,TGTGCCAGCAGTTACGAGGGCCGCCTCTCCTACGAGCAGTACTTC,CASSYEGRLSYEQYF
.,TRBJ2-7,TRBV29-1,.,TGCAGCGTTAACTATCGGGACACGGGCTCCTACGAGCAGTACTTC,CSVNYRDTGSYEQYF
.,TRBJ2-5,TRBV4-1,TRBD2,TGCGCCAGCAGCCTTCGGACTAGCGGGGGTCAAGAGACCCAGTACTTC,CASSLRTSGGQETQYF
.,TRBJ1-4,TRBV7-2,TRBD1,TGTGCCAGCAGCTTCCACGGGACAGGGGCAAAACTGTTTTTT,CASSFHGTGAKLFF
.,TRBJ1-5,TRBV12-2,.,TGTGCAAGTCGCTGCCACCACCGAGACAGGAACAATCAGCCCCAGCATTTT,CASRCHHRDRNNQPQHF
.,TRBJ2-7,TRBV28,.,TGTGCCAGCAGTTTAAACTGGAGCTCCTACGAGCAGTACTTC,CASSLNWSSYEQYF
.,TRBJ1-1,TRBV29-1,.,TGCAGCGTCAAAACACAGGGCATGAACACTGAAGCTTTCTTT,CSVKTQGMNTEAFF
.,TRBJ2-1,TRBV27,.,TGTGCCAGCAGTTTCGGCGGTGCTCAGCAGTTCTTC,CASSFGGAQQFF
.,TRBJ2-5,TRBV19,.,TGTGCCAGTAGTATAAACTTTCAAGAGACCCAGTACTTC,CASSINFQETQYF
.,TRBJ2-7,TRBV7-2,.,TGTGCCAGCAGCTTAGCCCAGGGCATGGGGTACGAGCAGTACTTC,CASSLAQGMGYEQYF
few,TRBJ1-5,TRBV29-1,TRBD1,TGCAGCGTGAGGGGACAGAGGGATCAGCCCCAGCATTTT,CSVRGQRDQPQHF
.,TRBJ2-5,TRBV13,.,TGTGCCAGCAGCTTAGGAACCCTCGGGGAGACCCAGTACTTC,CASSLGTLGETQYF
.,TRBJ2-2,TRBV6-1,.,TGTGCCAGCGTATCCGGGGAGCTGTTTTTT,CASVSGELFF
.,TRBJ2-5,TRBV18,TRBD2,TGTGCCAGCTCACCACCGGGACTAGCGGGAGGCGAGACCCAGTACTTC,CASSPPGLAGGETQYF
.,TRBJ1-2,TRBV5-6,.,TGTGCCAGCAGCTTAGGACCCCGGGGCTATGGCTACACCTTC,CASSLGPRGYGYTF
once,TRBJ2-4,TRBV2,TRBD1,TGTGCCAGCAGTAGCCAGGGGGCCACTTCCAACATTCAGTACTTC,CASSSQGATSNIQYF
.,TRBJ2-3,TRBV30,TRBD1,TGTGCCTGGAGCCTTAACAGGGGTCGAGCAGATACGCAGTATTTT,CAWSLNRGRADTQYF
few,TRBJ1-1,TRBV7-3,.,TGTGCCAGCAGCCCCTGGGGGGGCGGGAACACTGAAGCTTTCTTT,CASSPWGGGNTEAFF
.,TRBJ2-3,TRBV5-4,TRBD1,TGTGCCAGCAGACGAGGACAGGATCCAGATACGCAGTATTTT,CASRRGQDPDTQYF
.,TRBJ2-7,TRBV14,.,TGTGCCAGCAGCCAAGATTTGGCAGACTCCCACGAGCAGTACTTC,CASSQDLADSHEQYF
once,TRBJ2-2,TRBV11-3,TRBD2,TGTGCCAGCAGCTATAAAGCGGGAAACACCGGGGAGCTGTTTTTT,CASSYKAGNTGELFF
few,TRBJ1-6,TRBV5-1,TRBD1,TGCGCCAGCAGCCTACAGGGGCTACCTAATTCACCCCTCCACTTT,CASSLQGLPNSPLHF
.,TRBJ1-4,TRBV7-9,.,TGTGCCAGCAGCTCCCGCACAGGGTCAATTGGTGAAAAACTGTTTTTT,CASSSRTGSIGEKLFF
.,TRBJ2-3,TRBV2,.,TGTGCCAGCAGGGACCTAGGGGGAGCAAGAGATACGCAGTATTTT,CASRDLGGARDTQYF
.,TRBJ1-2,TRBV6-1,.,TGTGCCAGCAGTGTTCAAGGGGTGGGCTACACCTTC,CASSVQGVGYTF
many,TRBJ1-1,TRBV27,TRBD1,TGTGCCAGCAGTCCCCGACAGGGGGCTGAAGCTTTCTTT,CASSPRQGAEAFF
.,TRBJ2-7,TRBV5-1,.,TGCGCCAGCATCGTCAACTTCTCCCGAAACTACGAGCAGTACTTC,CASIVNFSRNYEQYF
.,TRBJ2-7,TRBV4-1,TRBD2,TGCGCCAGCAGCCAAGTGTCTAGCGGATTCTACGAGCAGTACTTC,CASSQVSSGFYEQYF